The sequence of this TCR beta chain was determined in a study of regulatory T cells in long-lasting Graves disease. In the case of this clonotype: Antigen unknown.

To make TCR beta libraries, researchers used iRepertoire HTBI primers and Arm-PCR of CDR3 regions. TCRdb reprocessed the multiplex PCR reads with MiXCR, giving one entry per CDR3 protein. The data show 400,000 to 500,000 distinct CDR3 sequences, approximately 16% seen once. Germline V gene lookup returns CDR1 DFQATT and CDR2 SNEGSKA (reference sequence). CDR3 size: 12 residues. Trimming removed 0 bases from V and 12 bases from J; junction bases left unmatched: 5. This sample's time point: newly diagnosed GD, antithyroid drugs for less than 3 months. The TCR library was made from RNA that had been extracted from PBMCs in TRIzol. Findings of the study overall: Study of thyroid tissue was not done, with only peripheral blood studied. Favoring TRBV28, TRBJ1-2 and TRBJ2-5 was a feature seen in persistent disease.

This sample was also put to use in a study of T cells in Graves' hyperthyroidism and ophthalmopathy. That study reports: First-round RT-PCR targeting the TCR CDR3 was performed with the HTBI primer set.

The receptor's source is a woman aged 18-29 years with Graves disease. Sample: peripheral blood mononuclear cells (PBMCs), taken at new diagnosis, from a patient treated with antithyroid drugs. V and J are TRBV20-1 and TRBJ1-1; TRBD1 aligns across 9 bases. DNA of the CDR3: TGCAGTGCTAGAGAACCGGGACAGGGAACTTTCTTT. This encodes CSAREPGQGTFF.